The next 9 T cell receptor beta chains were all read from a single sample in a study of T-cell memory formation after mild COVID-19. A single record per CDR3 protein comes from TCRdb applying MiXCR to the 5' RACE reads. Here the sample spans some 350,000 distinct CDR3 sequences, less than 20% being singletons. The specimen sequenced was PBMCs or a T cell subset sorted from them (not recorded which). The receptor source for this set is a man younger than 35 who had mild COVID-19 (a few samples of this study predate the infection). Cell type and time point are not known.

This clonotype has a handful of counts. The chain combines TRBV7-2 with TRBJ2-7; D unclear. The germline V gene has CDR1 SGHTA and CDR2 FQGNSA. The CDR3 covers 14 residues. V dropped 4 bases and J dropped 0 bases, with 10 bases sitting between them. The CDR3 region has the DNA TGTGCCAGCAGCTCGGACGAAACCTCCTACGAGCAGTACTTC. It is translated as CASSSDETSYEQYF.

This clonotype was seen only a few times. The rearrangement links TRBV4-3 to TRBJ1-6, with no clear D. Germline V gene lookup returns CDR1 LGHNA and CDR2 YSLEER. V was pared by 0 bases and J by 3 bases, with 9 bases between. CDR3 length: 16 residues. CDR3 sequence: CASSQDGPGYNSPLHF. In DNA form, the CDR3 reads TGCGCCAGCAGCCAAGATGGGCCGGGCTATAATTCACCCCTCCACTTT.

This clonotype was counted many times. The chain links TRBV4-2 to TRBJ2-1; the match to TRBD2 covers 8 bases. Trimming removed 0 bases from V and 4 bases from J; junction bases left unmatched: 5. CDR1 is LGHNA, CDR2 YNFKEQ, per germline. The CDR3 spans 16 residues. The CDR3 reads CASSQDGGGPYNEQFF. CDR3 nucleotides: TGTGCCAGCAGCCAAGACGGGGGGGGCCCTTACAATGAGCAGTTCTTC.

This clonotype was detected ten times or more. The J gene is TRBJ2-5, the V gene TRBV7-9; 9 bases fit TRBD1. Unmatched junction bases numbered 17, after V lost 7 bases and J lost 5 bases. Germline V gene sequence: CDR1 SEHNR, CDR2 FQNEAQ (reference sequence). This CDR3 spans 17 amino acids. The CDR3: CASTPGQGFVRRETQYF. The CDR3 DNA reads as TGTGCCAGCACACCGGGACAGGGCTTTGTTCGGCGGGAGACCCAGTACTTC.

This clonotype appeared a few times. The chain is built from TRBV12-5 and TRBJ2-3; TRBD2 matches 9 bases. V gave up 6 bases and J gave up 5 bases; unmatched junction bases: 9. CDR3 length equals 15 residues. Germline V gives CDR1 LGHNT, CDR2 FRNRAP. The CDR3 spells CASGPRGGGIDTQYF. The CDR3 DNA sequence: TGTGCTAGTGGCCCTCGCGGGGGGGGGATAGATACGCAGTATTTT.

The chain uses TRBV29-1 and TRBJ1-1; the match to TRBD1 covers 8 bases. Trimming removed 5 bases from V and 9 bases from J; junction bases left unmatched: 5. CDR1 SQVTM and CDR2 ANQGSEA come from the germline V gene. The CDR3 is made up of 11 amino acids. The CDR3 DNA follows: TGCAGCGTTCTTCGGACAGGGAAAGCTTTCTTT. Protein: CSVLRTGKAFF.

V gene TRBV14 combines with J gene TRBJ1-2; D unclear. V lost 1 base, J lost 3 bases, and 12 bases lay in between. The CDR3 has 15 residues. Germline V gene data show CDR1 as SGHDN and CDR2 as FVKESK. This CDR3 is CASSQVGRSYYGYTF. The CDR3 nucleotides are TGTGCCAGCAGCCAAGTAGGACGGAGCTACTATGGCTACACCTTC.

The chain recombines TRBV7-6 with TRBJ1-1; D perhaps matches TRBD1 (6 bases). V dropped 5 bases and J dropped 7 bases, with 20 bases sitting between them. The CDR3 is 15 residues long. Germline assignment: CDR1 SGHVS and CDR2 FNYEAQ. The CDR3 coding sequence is TGTGCCAGCAGCCTACGGCCCCGACAGGTCATTGAAGCTTTCTTT. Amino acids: CASSLRPRQVIEAFF.

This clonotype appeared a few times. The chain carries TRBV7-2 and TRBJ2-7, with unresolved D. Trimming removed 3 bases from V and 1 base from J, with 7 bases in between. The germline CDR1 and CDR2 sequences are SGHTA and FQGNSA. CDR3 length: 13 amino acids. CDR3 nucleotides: TGTGCCAGCAGCTTGCTAAATTCCTACGAGCAGTACTTC. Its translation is CASSLLNSYEQYF.